The T cell receptor (beta chain) under discussion was sequenced for a study of response to subunit inactivated influenza vaccine. Study-wide findings and caveats: Few new T cells, the authors suggested, are recruited by each seasonal influenza vaccination.

TCRdb reanalysed the RT-PCR reads using MiXCR and keeps one entry per CDR3 protein. The top ten hold approximately 7% of the sample, which has roughly 700,000 distinct CDR3 sequences, about 15% seen once. This clonotype showed up many times. The antigen is not known. V was clipped by 10 bases and J by 0 bases, with 16 bases between them. Germline CDR1 reads LNHDA; CDR2 reads SQIVND (reference sequence). The CDR3 extends over 15 amino acids. This chain joins TRBV19 and TRBJ2-1; perhaps TRBD1 as D (5 bases). The TCR originated in a middle-aged man who received an inactivated influenza vaccine. The sample was PBMCs from blood, taken 14 days before vaccination. In DNA form, the CDR3 reads TGTGCCACCGCGTTACAGGCCAGCTCCTACAATGAGCAGTTCTTC. The encoded protein is CATALQASSYNEQFF.